This is a list of T cell receptor beta chains from one sample in a study of spatial heterogeneity in lung cancer. TCRdb fed the 5' RACE reads into MiXCR, producing one record per CDR3 protein. The repertoire holds about 100,000 distinct CDR3 sequences, 4.4% seen once, with 21% in the top ten. The sequences come from lung tumor tissue, collected at surgery. The source is a male donor with early-stage non-small cell lung cancer. Each CDR3 is given without its conserved first and last residue. A D gene is named only where the DNA matches it firmly.

j_call d_call v_call cdr3_aa
TRBJ2-7 TRBD2 TRBV11-2 ASSRLAGSYEQY
TRBJ2-6 . TRBV30 AWVTRHFLSGANVLT
TRBJ2-1 . TRBV2 ASSNPGTQEEGF
TRBJ2-1 TRBD2 TRBV12-3/TRBV12-4 ASSSPGRERDEQF
TRBJ1-5 . TRBV7-2 ASSSRRYSNQPQH
TRBJ1-4 . TRBV4-1 ASSLLTGEKLF
TRBJ1-5 TRBD1 TRBV20-1 SAGQGWDQPQH
TRBJ2-2 . TRBV6-4 ASSDGHDTGELF
TRBJ1-4 . TRBV27 ASSLRSGFGKLF
TRBJ1-2 . TRBV20-1 SADGSVGGYT
TRBJ2-5 TRBD2 TRBV4-1 ASSQDGGRGETQY
TRBJ1-1 TRBD1 TRBV5-1 ASSPDRGTATEAF
TRBJ2-7 TRBD1 TRBV5-1 ASSLSGQVGHEQH
TRBJ2-7 . TRBV6-1 ASSENRDRWLGYEQY
TRBJ2-3 TRBD2 TRBV20-1 SARTAGGGKQY
TRBJ2-2 . TRBV13 ASRRDTRELF
TRBJ2-3 . TRBV7-2 ASSLLHLRDTQY
TRBJ2-7 TRBD2 TRBV5-1 ASSYRGLAGGRTYEQY
TRBJ2-7 TRBD2 TRBV5-5 ASSHGLVGYEQY
TRBJ1-5 TRBD1 TRBV20-1 SARGQGGFSQH
TRBJ2-7 . TRBV20-1 SASGSTQAYEQY
TRBJ2-1 TRBD2 TRBV7-2 ASSPTSGNYEQF
TRBJ1-6 . TRBV7-2 ASSPTRRGNSPLH
TRBJ2-3 . TRBV27 ASSEISSPDTQY
TRBJ2-4 . TRBV28 ACGWLAKNIQY
TRBJ1-5 TRBD1 TRBV14 ASSSPGGEGYSNQPQH
TRBJ2-1 TRBD2 TRBV6-5 ASSLAGADLNEQF